This TCR beta chain was recorded in a study of Ad26.COV2.S vaccination and SARS-CoV-2 variants. Study observations and caveats: The study found higher spike-specific TCR breadth in vaccine than placebo recipients.

Looked up from germline, CDR1 is LNHDA and CDR2 is SQIVND (reference sequence). Trimming cost V 3 bases and J 1 base, with 10 bases left between them. This CDR3 comprises 14 residues. Notes on this clone: Its specificity is unknown. The identical CDR3 is also encoded by other nucleotide sequences in the sample.

Treatment described: over 15 received Ad26.COV2.S at low or high dose, single or two shots; roughly 5 received placebo; per-sample allocation not given. Day 63 after the first vaccine or placebo injection was the time point for sampling. A Boston donor was an adult aged 18-55 years. The data were produced by immunoSEQ multiplex PCR, yet TCRdb's version contains in-frame clones alone and is incomplete. The sample lists approximately 410,000 clones, approximately 90% occurring once. The material sequenced was peripheral blood, taken in a trial of Ad26.COV2.S vaccine versus placebo. The gene calls are TRBV19 and TRBJ2-7; no clear D gene. This receptor was obtained from a person aged 18 to 59 who received the Ad26.COV2.S COVID-19 vaccine or a placebo. The CDR3 spells CASSIVGQSYEQYF. In DNA form, the CDR3 reads TGTGCCAGTAGTATTGTTGGGCAGTCCTACGAGCAGTACTTC.